A single sample is the source of the 6 T cell receptor beta chains below, sequenced in a study of blood T cell repertoires in COVID-19. Sequencing used immunoSEQ multiplex PCR; TCRdb keeps in-frame clones, though not all of them. The data contain under 200,000 clones, around 74% of them seen just once; the ten biggest clones take up less than 4.5%. Source material: peripheral blood. These receptors all stem from a woman of 80 years or more with acute or convalescent COVID-19.

This chain links TRBV2 with TRBJ1-5; D perhaps matches TRBD1 (6 bases). Trimming removed 2 bases at V and 7 bases at J, with 12 bases between. From germline, CDR1 is SNHLY and CDR2 FYNNEI. The CDR3 has 14 amino acids. CDR3: CASSERGGIQPQHF. Here the CDR3 DNA reads TGTGCCAGCAGTGAAAGAGGGGGTATCCAGCCCCAGCATTTT. Full variable domain (rest looked up from reference TRBV2 and TRBJ1-5): EPEVTQTPSHQVTQMGQEVILRCVPISNHLYFYWYRQILGQKVEFLVSFYNNEISEKSEIFDDQFSVERPDGSNFTLKIRSTKLEDSAMYFCASSERGGIQPQHFGDGTRLSIL.

This clone came up a few times. V is TRBV6-6 and J is TRBJ1-1, with D tentatively TRBD1 (5 bases). This CDR3 spans 12 amino acids. V gave up 10 bases and J gave up 12 bases, with 21 bases separating them. Germline loops: CDR1 MNHNY, CDR2 SVGAGI (reference sequence). DNA of the CDR3: TGTGCCACCCATCTGACCCAGGGAAGAACTTTCTTT. This gives the protein CATHLTQGRTFF.

The gene calls are TRBV5-8 and TRBJ1-1, with D unresolved. V lost 8 bases and J lost 7, with 12 bases in between. The CDR3 totals 11 residues. Germline V gene data show CDR1 as SGHTS and CDR2 as YDEGEE. CDR3 region: CASRHVNEAFF. The CDR3 DNA reads as TGTGCCAGTAGACATGTCAATGAAGCTTTCTTT.

This chain links TRBV9 with TRBJ2-2; D unresolved. Germline V gives CDR1 SGDLS, CDR2 YYNGEE. The CDR3 totals 17 residues. V gave up 3 bases and J gave up 7 bases, with 22 bases separating them. CDR3 loop: CASSAHPSGAADGELFF. DNA for the CDR3: TGTGCCAGCAGCGCGCATCCATCTGGAGCCGCCGACGGGGAGCTGTTTTTT. Full variable domain (rest looked up from reference TRBV9 and TRBJ2-2): DSGVTQTPKHLITATGQRVTLRCSPRSGDLSVYWYQQSLDQGLQFLIQYYNGEERAKGNILERFSAQQFPDLHSELNLSSLELGDSALYFCASSAHPSGAADGELFFGEGSRLTVL.

The chain joins TRBV19 to TRBJ2-4; D is possibly TRBD1 (6 bases). Germline CDR1 is LNHDA and CDR2 is SQIVND (reference sequence). CDR3 size: 13 residues. V gave up 7 bases and J gave up 6 bases, with 13 bases separating them. The CDR3 region is CASNTGSGNIQYF. For the CDR3, the DNA is TGTGCCAGTAATACAGGGTCTGGAAACATTCAGTACTTC.

J is TRBJ1-4 and V is TRBV18; 9 nucleotides match TRBD1. CDR1 is KGHSH and CDR2 is LQKENI in the germline V gene. The V segment lost 3 bases and the J segment 7 bases; nucleotides outside the gene matches: 6. The CDR3 extends over 15 amino acids. The CDR3 loop reads CASSPTDRGGEKLFF. The CDR3 DNA follows: TGTGCCAGCTCACCTACGGACAGGGGAGGTGAAAAACTGTTTTTT.